These T cell receptor beta chains were read from a single sample in a study of graft-versus-host responses after intestinal transplantation. Assay used: immunoSEQ multiplex PCR; TCRdb lists only in-frame clones, some missing. In the table there are approximately 90,000 clones, 75% to 95% of which are singletons. The antigens for these receptors are not known. The sample in question was unstimulated CD8+ T cells sorted from spleen or lymph node cells, obtained before intestinal transplant. The receptors stem from a human donor who received an intestinal transplant. Each CDR3 is given with its conserved first and last residue. The D gene is left open where the match is weak. The size entry is marked missing in some rows and otherwise reads once, few, many or a size class.

-,TRBJ2-3,TRBD2,TRBV7-9,TGTGCCAGCAGCTTTTTAACTAGCGTGCAGACAGATACGCAGTATTTT,CASSFLTSVQTDTQYF
few,TRBJ2-5,TRBD2,TRBV6-1,TGTGCCAGCAGCCTTACTAGCGGGGGGGCCGAGACCCAGTACTTC,CASSLTSGGAETQYF
once,TRBJ2-7,TRBD1,TRBV4-1,TGCGCCAGCAGCCAAGACGGACAGGGATTATCCTACGAGCAGTACTTC,CASSQDGQGLSYEQYF
-,TRBJ2-5,TRBD2,TRBV7-7,TGTGCCAGCAGCTTATTCCCCGGGGGGGCCCAAGAGACCCAGTACTTC,CASSLFPGGAQETQYF
-,TRBJ2-7,TRBD1,TRBV19,TGTGCCAGTAGTTCCCCGGGCACAGGGGTCTACGAGCAGTACTTC,CASSSPGTGVYEQYF
-,TRBJ2-1,-,TRBV11-2,TGTGCCAGCAGCCAATCCCCAGGCGGGGATTTCTTC,CASSQSPGGDFF
few,TRBJ1-6,-,TRBV27,TGTGCCAGCAGTTCGCAGGGTACGAGCTCACCCCTCCACTTT,CASSSQGTSSPLHF
-,TRBJ1-4,TRBD1,TRBV25-1,TGTGCCAGCAGTGCAGGGGGCGGAGGTAATGAAAAACTGTTTTTT,CASSAGGGGNEKLFF
-,TRBJ2-7,-,TRBV27,TGTGCCAGCACGGGCAGCTCCCACGAGCAGTACTTC,CASTGSSHEQYF
once,TRBJ2-1,TRBD2,TRBV7-2,TGTGCCAGCAGCTTATCGGGACTAGCGGGAGAACTCTCGGATGAGCAGTTCTTC,CASSLSGLAGELSDEQFF
-,TRBJ2-1,TRBD2,TRBV29-1,TGCAGCGTCCTGGGACTAGCGGGGGTTGGCAATGAGCAGTTCTTC,CSVLGLAGVGNEQFF
-,TRBJ2-7,-,TRBV30,TGTGCCTGGAGTGTACGGGGAGGAAGGTACGAGCAGTACTTC,CAWSVRGGRYEQYF
-,TRBJ2-7,-,TRBV6-5,TGTGCCAGCAGTTACGCGGGGAGCTCCTACGAGCAGTACTTC,CASSYAGSSYEQYF
once,TRBJ2-1,TRBD2,TRBV11-2,TGTGCCAGCAGCCCTCCACTAGCGGGGGGGGTTGAAGACTACAATGAGCAGTTCTTC,CASSPPLAGGVEDYNEQFF
-,TRBJ1-1,-,TRBV21-1,TGTGCCAGCAGGCTGACAGGAGCCAACACTGAAGCTTTCTTT,CASRLTGANTEAFF
-,TRBJ1-2,TRBD1,TRBV7-9,TGTGCCAGCAGCTACCCGACGGACAGGGAAAACTATGGCTACACCTTC,CASSYPTDRENYGYTF
-,TRBJ2-2,TRBD1,TRBV11-3,TGTGCCAGCAGCACGCGACAGGGAGAGGGGAACACCGGGGAGCTGTTTTTT,CASSTRQGEGNTGELFF
-,TRBJ2-3,TRBD2,TRBV30,TGTGCCTGGTCAGCGGGAGCGGGCACAGATACGCAGTATTTT,CAWSAGAGTDTQYF
-,TRBJ2-2,-,TRBV6-1,TGTGCCAGCAGTGAAGGGAACACCGGGGAGCTGTTTTTT,CASSEGNTGELFF
once,TRBJ2-7,TRBD2,TRBV2,TGTGCCAGCAGTGACCCCCTAGCGGGAGAGGATGAGCAGTACTTC,CASSDPLAGEDEQYF
-,TRBJ2-1,TRBD2,TRBV13,TGTGCCAGCAGCTTAGGAGGCGGGAGTGCCTACAATGAGCAGTTCTTC,CASSLGGGSAYNEQFF
-,TRBJ2-3,TRBD2,TRBV6-5,TGTGCCAGCAGTGCGGGAGGTAAAGATACGCAGTATTTT,CASSAGGKDTQYF
-,TRBJ2-7,-,TRBV9,TGTGCCAGCAGCCTCACGGACGGAGGCTACGAGCAGTACTTC,CASSLTDGGYEQYF
-,TRBJ2-3,TRBD2,TRBV13,TGTGCCAGCAGCTCTAGCGGTCCTAGCAGGGCAGATACGCAGTATTTT,CASSSSGPSRADTQYF
-,TRBJ2-7,TRBD1,TRBV5-4,TGTGCCAGCAGCGACGGACAGGGACGACCCTACTTC,CASSDGQGRPYF
-,TRBJ2-1,TRBD2,TRBV12-5,TGTGCTAGTGGTTTGGTACCTATAGCGGGAGGGCACAATGAGCAGTTCTTC,CASGLVPIAGGHNEQFF
once,TRBJ2-7,-,TRBV11-2,TGTGCCAGCAGCTTAGCCGGTGGCGACGAGCAGTACTTC,CASSLAGGDEQYF
once,TRBJ2-1,-,TRBV7-3,TGTGCCAGCAGCTTATGGGCTATAAGCGACTCCTACAATGAGCAGTTCTTC,CASSLWAISDSYNEQFF
-,TRBJ2-5,-,TRBV2,TGTGCCAGCAGGCTCCCTGCTGGAAGTCTTGGAGAAGAGACCCAGTACTTC,CASRLPAGSLGEETQYF
-,TRBJ1-1,-,TRBV6-1,TGTGCCAGCAGCCATCGTACGGGACCGAACACTGAAGCTTTCTTT,CASSHRTGPNTEAFF
-,TRBJ2-3,-,TRBV6-6,TGTGCCAGCAGTTACTCGGTAGCAGCCAGCACAGATACGCAGTATTTT,CASSYSVAASTDTQYF
once,TRBJ1-5,TRBD1,TRBV12-5,TGTGCTAGTGGTAACGGACAGGGGAAATATCAGCCCCAGCATTTT,CASGNGQGKYQPQHF
-,TRBJ1-2,-,TRBV4-1,TGCGCCAGCAGCCAAGGGGGAGGAGGCTACACCTTC,CASSQGGGGYTF
-,TRBJ2-7,TRBD1,TRBV25-1,TGTGCCAGCAGTGACAGGGACAGGTCCTACGAGCAGTACTTC,CASSDRDRSYEQYF
-,TRBJ2-1,TRBD2,TRBV4-1,TGCGCCAGCAGCCACATAGCGGGGGGACCCTCTGTCGTCTCCTACAATGAGCAGTTCTTC,CASSHIAGGPSVVSYNEQFF
-,TRBJ1-1,-,TRBV14,TGTGCCAGCAGCCAAGTTTGGACTGAAGCTTTCTTT,CASSQVWTEAFF
-,TRBJ2-1,-,TRBV2,TGTGCCAGCAGTGAAGGGGGCGGAAGCTCCTACAATGAGCAGTTCTTC,CASSEGGGSSYNEQFF
once,TRBJ2-1,-,TRBV11-2,TGTGCCAGCAGCCCCGACAATGAGCAGTTCTTC,CASSPDNEQFF
once,TRBJ2-2,-,TRBV6-1,TGTGCCAGCAGTTCCGGGGACGGCACCGGGGAGCTGTTTTTT,CASSSGDGTGELFF
-,TRBJ1-4,-,TRBV5-1,TGCGCCAGCAGCCCGCGGCGGGGAACTAATGAAAAACTGTTTTTT,CASSPRRGTNEKLFF
-,TRBJ2-3,-,TRBV10-1,TGCGCCAGCAGGGACGGGACAAACACAGATACGCAGTATTTT,CASRDGTNTDTQYF
-,TRBJ2-4,-,TRBV6-5,TGTGCCAGCAGTTCCCCGGAACAGGGTAAAAACATTCAGTACTTC,CASSSPEQGKNIQYF
-,TRBJ2-1,-,TRBV6-1,TGTGCCAGCAGCTCCCCTCAGGGTGGCGGTGAGCAGTTCTTC,CASSSPQGGGEQFF
once,TRBJ2-6,-,TRBV5-6,TGTGCCAGCAGCCCGGGGGTGTCTGGGGCCAACGTCCTGACTTTC,CASSPGVSGANVLTF
-,TRBJ2-2,TRBD2,TRBV19,TGTGCCAGTAGTATCTATAGCGGGGGGACCGGGGAGCTGTTTTTT,CASSIYSGGTGELFF
-,TRBJ2-1,TRBD1,TRBV19,TGTGCCAGTAGTATCTCAGGGGGCCTTAACAATGAGCAGTTCTTC,CASSISGGLNNEQFF
once,TRBJ2-7,-,TRBV12-1,TGTGCCAGCGGGGACAGCTCCTACGAGCAGTACTTC,CASGDSSYEQYF
-,TRBJ2-4,-,TRBV25-1,TGTGCCAGCAGTGACTACCGAGGGGCAGCCAAAAACATTCAGTACTTC,CASSDYRGAAKNIQYF
-,TRBJ2-5,-,TRBV10-2,TGCGCCAGCAGTGGTTACGGGAGATTTCAAGAGACCCAGTACTTC,CASSGYGRFQETQYF
once,TRBJ1-1,-,TRBV27,TGTGCCAGCAGTTGGGGCGGCTTGAACACTGAAGCTTTCTTT,CASSWGGLNTEAFF
-,TRBJ1-1,-,TRBV9,TGTGCCAGCAGCGCGTCCGGGGCGAACACTGAAGCTTTCTTT,CASSASGANTEAFF
-,TRBJ2-7,TRBD2,TRBV7-2,TGTGCCAGCAGCCTCCGGACTAGCGGGGGTCGAGTCTACGAGCAGTACTTC,CASSLRTSGGRVYEQYF
-,TRBJ2-1,-,TRBV19,TGTGCCAGTAGTATGGTGGTCCTAGCCGATGAGCAGTTCTTC,CASSMVVLADEQFF
-,TRBJ1-4,-,TRBV6-1,TGTGCCAGCAGTGAAGAGGCAGCTAATGAAAAACTGTTTTTT,CASSEEAANEKLFF
few,TRBJ1-2,-,TRBV6-5,TGTGCCAGCAGTTACCCTGGGGCAGGGCCCTATGGCTACACCTTC,CASSYPGAGPYGYTF
-,TRBJ2-1,-,TRBV7-3,TGTGCCAGCAGCTTAACGTCCGATGAGCAGTTCTTC,CASSLTSDEQFF
-,TRBJ2-2,-,TRBV27,TGTGCCAGCAGTTGGCAGACCGACACCGGGGAGCTGTTTTTT,CASSWQTDTGELFF
few,TRBJ2-7,-,TRBV2,TGTGCCAGCACTCTATGGAAGCCCTACGAGCAGTACTTC,CASTLWKPYEQYF
-,TRBJ2-7,TRBD2,TRBV5-4,TGTGCCAGCAGCTCCGGGACTAGCGATTCCTACGAGCAGTACTTC,CASSSGTSDSYEQYF